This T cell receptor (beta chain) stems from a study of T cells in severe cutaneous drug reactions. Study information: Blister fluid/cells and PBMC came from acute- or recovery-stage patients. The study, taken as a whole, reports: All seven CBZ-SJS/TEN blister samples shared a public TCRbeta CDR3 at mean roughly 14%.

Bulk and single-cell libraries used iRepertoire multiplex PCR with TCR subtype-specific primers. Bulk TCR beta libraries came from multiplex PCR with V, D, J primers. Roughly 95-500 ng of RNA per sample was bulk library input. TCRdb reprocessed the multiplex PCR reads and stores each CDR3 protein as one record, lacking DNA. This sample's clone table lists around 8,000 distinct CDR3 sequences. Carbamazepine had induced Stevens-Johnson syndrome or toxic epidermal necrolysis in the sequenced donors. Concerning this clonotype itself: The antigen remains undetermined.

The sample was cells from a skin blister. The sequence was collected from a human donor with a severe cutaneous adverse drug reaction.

The CDR3 loop reads CASSDETSVLTGELFF. This chain connects TRBV10-2 to TRBJ2-2; TCRdb calls TRBD2, which cannot be checked without DNA. The CDR3 extends over 16 amino acids. Germline CDR1 reads WSHSY; CDR2 reads SAAADI.